The 21 T cell receptor beta chains presented below share a single source sample, sequenced in a study of T cell responses to AZD1222 COVID-19 vaccine. Generated by immunoSEQ multiplex PCR, the TCRdb table keeps only in-frame clones and is missing some. The sample contains approximately 84,000 clones, roughly four fifths of which appear only once. The sequences come from peripheral blood, collected 28 days after the second AZD1222 dose. Receptors were obtained from an adult who received the AZD1222 COVID-19 vaccine.

This sequence joins TRBV10-3 and TRBJ1-5; D is unclear. Trimming took 6 bases from V and 1 from J, leaving 4 bases between them. CDR3 size: 12 residues. Germline V gene sequence: CDR1 ENHRY, CDR2 SYGVKD. CDR3 residues: CAISDSNQPQHF. CDR3 DNA: TGTGCCATCAGCGACAGCAATCAGCCCCAGCATTTT.

The sample holds a few counts of this clone. This chain's CDR3 is CASSDRDQPQHF. The CDR3 DNA reads TGTGCCAGCAGTGACCGGGATCAGCCCCAGCATTTT. The chain employs TRBV25-1 and TRBJ1-5; D gene uncertain. The CDR3 totals 12 residues. CDR1 and CDR2 from the germline V gene are MGHDK and SYGVNS. V lost 3 bases, J lost 5 bases, and 5 bases lay in between. The complete variable domain, with remaining parts taken from reference TRBV25-1 and TRBJ1-5, reads EADIYQTPRYLVIGTGKKITLECSQTMGHDKMYWYQQDPGMELHLIHYSYGVNSTEKGDLSSESTVSRIRTEHFPLTLESARPSHTSQYLCASSDRDQPQHFGDGTRLSIL.

The gene calls are TRBV27 and TRBJ1-1; a weak D match, TRBD1 (6 bases). Trimming stripped 10 bases from V and 5 bases from J, with 17 bases between. The CDR3 extends over 13 amino acids. Germline V CDR1 and CDR2: MNHEY, SMNVEV (reference sequence). Here the CDR3 reads CATKDRVGTEAFF. The CDR3 DNA reads as TGTGCCACCAAGGACAGAGTTGGGACTGAAGCTTTCTTT.

This chain connects TRBV6-5 to TRBJ1-1; D not certain. In germline, CDR1 is MNHEY, CDR2 SVGAGI. The CDR3 loop spans 14 amino acids. V lost 6 bases and J 1 base, leaving 12 bases between the germline ends. CDR3 in amino acids: CASRWSYGNTEAFF. CDR3 in DNA: TGTGCCAGCAGGTGGAGTTATGGGAACACTGAAGCTTTCTTT.

This clone showed up many times. V is TRBV6-4 and J is TRBJ2-3, with 10 bases matching TRBD2. The CDR3 runs 15 residues. Per the germline V gene, CDR1 is MRHNA and CDR2 is SNTAGT. Losses at the gene ends were 2 bases for V and 1 base for J; bases not matched to a gene: 0. The CDR3 DNA sequence: TGTGCCAGCAGTGACGGACTAGCGGGCACAGATACGCAGTATTTT. Protein product: CASSDGLAGTDTQYF.

The V gene is TRBV10-3, the J gene TRBJ1-5; possibly TRBD1 for D (6 bases). Germline V gene sequence: CDR1 ENHRY, CDR2 SYGVKD. This CDR3 contains 15 residues. With 6 bases removed from V and 3 bases from J, the gap between germline ends came to 15 bases. The DNA of the CDR3 is TGTGCCATCAGCGAATTGGACAGTCCCAATCAGCCCCAGCATTTT. It is translated as CAISELDSPNQPQHF.

The chain couples TRBV28 to TRBJ1-5, with D possibly being TRBD1 (6 bases). Germline V CDR1 and CDR2: MDHEN, SYDVKM. CDR3 length equals 12 residues. V was trimmed by 7 bases and J by 2 bases, leaving 6 bases between them. DNA of the CDR3: TGTGCCAGCAAGGGGGGCAATCAGCCCCAGCATTTT. Translated, it gives CASKGGNQPQHF.

The chain links TRBV5-1 to TRBJ2-2, with D tentatively TRBD2 (5 bases). Germline values: CDR1 SGHRS, CDR2 YFSETQ. The germline V and J ends were trimmed by 0 bases and 1 base, with 7 bases remaining between them. This CDR3 spans 15 amino acids. This CDR3 is CASSLGTLNTGELFF. CDR3 nucleotide sequence: TGCGCCAGCAGCTTGGGGACTCTGAACACCGGGGAGCTGTTTTTT.

This chain links TRBV6-2 or TRBV6-3 with TRBJ2-1, with D possibly TRBD2 on 6 matching bases. V lost 2 bases and J lost 5, with 19 bases in between. The CDR3 is made up of 17 amino acids. CDR1 is MNHEY, CDR2 SVGEGT, per germline. The CDR3 region is CASSYRRGSPSNNEQFF. In DNA form, the CDR3 reads TGTGCCAGCAGTTACAGGCGGGGCAGTCCTTCGAACAATGAGCAGTTCTTC.

The chain has TRBV7-9 and TRBJ1-4, with TRBD1 as a possible D gene (6 bases). The V gene lost 5 bases and the J gene lost 6 bases, with 19 bases spanning the gap. CDR3 length: 16 residues. From germline, CDR1 is SEHNR and CDR2 FQNEAQ (reference sequence). This CDR3 reads CASSPVTPRGDEKLFF. The CDR3 DNA reads TGTGCCAGCAGCCCCGTGACGCCCAGGGGCGATGAAAAACTGTTTTTT. Full variable domain (rest looked up from reference TRBV7-9 and TRBJ1-4): DTGVSQNPRHKITKRGQNVTFRCDPISEHNRLYWYRQTLGQGPEFLTYFQNEAQLEKSRLLSDRFSAERPKGSFSTLEIQRTEQGDSAMYLCASSPVTPRGDEKLFFGSGTQLSVL.

By sample share, this clone is medium-sized. The J gene is TRBJ1-1, the V gene TRBV7-8, with TRBD1 matching 8 bases. J lost 6 bases, V lost 6 bases, and 9 bases had no gene match. Germline V gene lookup returns CDR1 SGHVS and CDR2 FQNEAQ. This CDR3 is 14 amino acids long. The CDR3 nucleotides read TGTGCCAGCAGAAGCAGGGGGCGGGTAGCTGAAGCTTTCTTT. As protein: CASRSRGRVAEAFF. The full variable domain, completed using reference TRBV7-8 and TRBJ1-1, is GAGVSQSPRYKVAKRGQDVALRCDPISGHVSLFWYQQALGQGPEFLTYFQNEAQLDKSGLPSDRFFAERPEGSVSTLKIQRTQQEDSAVYLCASRSRGRVAEAFFGQGTRLTVV.

This clone was found once. V and J are TRBV21-1 and TRBJ1-2. TRBV21-1 is a pseudogene segment. The CDR3 is 17 amino acids. The CDR3: CASSPTIPGAPNYGYTF. In DNA, the CDR3 is TGTGCCAGCAGCCCTACGATACCGGGGGCTCCTAACTATGGCTACACCTTC.

This clone was detected a few times. This chain connects TRBV5-1 to TRBJ1-1; D not certain. This CDR3 spans 12 amino acids. The V gene lost 2 bases and the J gene lost 5 bases, with 7 bases spanning the gap. CDR1 SGHRS and CDR2 YFSETQ come from the germline V gene. For the CDR3, the DNA is TGCGCCAGCAGCTTAGAAGGGACTGAAGCTTTCTTT. It encodes CASSLEGTEAFF.

V usage is TRBV7-9 and J usage is TRBJ2-3; D possibly corresponds to TRBD1 (6 bases). The ends were cut back, 1 base at V and 3 bases at J, with 11 bases in the middle. The CDR3 sequence is 15 residues long. Germline values: CDR1 SEHNR, CDR2 FQNEAQ (reference sequence). The CDR3 nucleotides are TGTGCCAGCAGCTTAGTGGGGCAGGGGACAGATACGCAGTATTTT. It codes for CASSLVGQGTDTQYF.

CDR3 bases: TGTGCCAGCAGCTTAGCGGGAGTATCTATAGCCAAAAACATTCAGTACTTC. Protein product: CASSLAGVSIAKNIQYF. The rearrangement links TRBV7-2 to TRBJ2-4, with a possible D match to TRBD2 (5 bases). CDR1 is SGHTA, CDR2 FQGNSA, per germline. V was clipped by 0 bases and J by 0 bases, with 12 bases between them. The CDR3 runs 17 residues. The full variable domain, rest sourced from reference TRBV7-2 and TRBJ2-4, is GAGVSQSPSNKVTEKGKDVELRCDPISGHTALYWYRQSLGQGLEFLIYFQGNSAPDKSGLPSDRFSAERTGGSVSTLTIQRTQQEDSAVYLCASSLAGVSIAKNIQYFGAGTRLSVL.

This clone was seen only once. The J gene is TRBJ1-2, the V gene TRBV4-2; perhaps TRBD1 as D (6 bases). Germline V gene lookup returns CDR1 LGHNA and CDR2 YNFKEQ. V shed 1 base and J shed 1 base, with 13 bases lying between them. The CDR3 has 16 residues. The CDR3 region has the DNA TGTGCCAGCAGCCAAGCGATAGGGGGTGGTAACTATGGCTACACCTTC. Translated, it gives CASSQAIGGGNYGYTF.

This clone was found once. J is TRBJ2-7 and V is TRBV28; 8 bases map to TRBD1. Germline V gives CDR1 MDHEN, CDR2 SYDVKM. CDR3 size: 13 residues. Losses at the gene ends were 5 bases for V and 2 bases for J; bases not matched to a gene: 2. The CDR3 is CASSTQGAYEQYF. CDR3 coding DNA: TGTGCCAGCAGTACACAGGGGGCCTACGAGCAGTACTTC. The whole variable domain, remainder taken from reference TRBV28 and TRBJ2-7, is DVKVTQSSRYLVKRTGEKVFLECVQDMDHENMFWYRQDPGLGLRLIYFSYDVKMKEKGDIPEGYSVSREKKERFSLILESASTNQTSMYLCASSTQGAYEQYFGPGTRLTVT.

The chain uses TRBV5-4 and TRBJ1-1, with D uncertain. CDR1 and CDR2 (germline): SGHNT, YYREEE (reference sequence). The CDR3 runs 15 residues. The V end lost 0 bases, the J end lost 1 base, and 10 bases lay between the germline ends. As DNA, the CDR3 is TGTGCCAGCAGCTTGGATGTCAGGAGGAACACTGAAGCTTTCTTT. Amino acids: CASSLDVRRNTEAFF.

In this sample, this clone turned up once. V usage is TRBV9 and J usage is TRBJ1-3; D is unclear. V lost 0 bases and J lost 0, with 7 bases in between. The CDR3 totals 15 residues. Per the germline V gene, CDR1 is SGDLS and CDR2 is YYNGEE. DNA for the CDR3: TGTGCCAGCAGCGTAGAAGGATTCTCTGGAAACACCATATATTTT. Its translation: CASSVEGFSGNTIYF.

The CDR3 DNA reads as TGTGCCAGCAGTCCAATTAAACAGGGTAACACTGAAGCTTTCTTT. It is translated as CASSPIKQGNTEAFF. The rearrangement uses TRBV28 and TRBJ1-1; a possible D gene is TRBD1 (6 bases). Trimming left V 5 bases short and J 2 bases short, with 15 bases between. Germline V gene lookup returns CDR1 MDHEN and CDR2 SYDVKM. This CDR3 contains 15 residues.

The V call is TRBV18, the J call TRBJ2-7; D tentatively fits TRBD1 or TRBD2 (6 bases each). CDR1 and CDR2 (germline): KGHSH, LQKENI. The V end lost 0 bases, the J end lost 7 bases, and 16 bases lay between the germline ends. The CDR3 contains 15 residues. The CDR3 nucleotides are TGTGCCAGCTCACCACCGACGGGGGCTATAAGAGAGCAGTACTTC. Protein: CASSPPTGAIREQYF.